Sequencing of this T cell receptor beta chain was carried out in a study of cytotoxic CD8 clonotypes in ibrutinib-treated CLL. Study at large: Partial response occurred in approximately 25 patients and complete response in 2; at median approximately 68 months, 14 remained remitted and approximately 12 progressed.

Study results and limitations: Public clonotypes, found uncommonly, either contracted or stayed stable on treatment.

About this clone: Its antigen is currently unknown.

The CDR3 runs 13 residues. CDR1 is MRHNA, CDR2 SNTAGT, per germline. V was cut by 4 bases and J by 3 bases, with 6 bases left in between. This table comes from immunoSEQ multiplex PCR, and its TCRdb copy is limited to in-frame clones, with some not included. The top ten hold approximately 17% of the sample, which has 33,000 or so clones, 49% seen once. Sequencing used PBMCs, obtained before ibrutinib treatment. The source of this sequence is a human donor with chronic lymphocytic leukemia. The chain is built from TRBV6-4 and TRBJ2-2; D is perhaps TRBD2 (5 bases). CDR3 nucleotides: TGTGCCAGCAGTGCGGGGTACACCGGGGAGCTGTTTTTT. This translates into CASSAGYTGELFF.